The 27 T cell receptor beta chains below come from one sample, sequenced in a study of blood T cell repertoires in COVID-19. Profiling relied on immunoSEQ multiplex PCR, and the TCRdb table lists in-frame clones only, not all of them. The data hold a few hundred thousand clones, with approximately 88% observed a single time. Sequenced sample: peripheral blood. The receptor set was obtained from a woman younger than 45 with COVID-19, enrolled during active disease.

The rearrangement links TRBV30 to TRBJ1-1; D remains unclear. Germline V gene sequence: CDR1 GTSNPN, CDR2 SVGIG (reference sequence). There are 11 residues in the CDR3. The V end was cut by 1 base, the J end by 6 bases, with 6 bases between. In DNA form, the CDR3 reads TGTGCCTGGAGTGATTCTTCTGAAGCTTTCTTT. Its translation: CAWSDSSEAFF.

In this sample, this clone turned up once. The CDR3 region has the DNA TGTGCCAGCAGTCGAGACCGGGTGACAGATACGCAGTATTTT. The encoded protein is CASSRDRVTDTQYF. The chain links TRBV7-9 to TRBJ2-3; D not certain. Germline loops: CDR1 SEHNR, CDR2 FQNEAQ (reference sequence). The CDR3 totals 14 residues. The V end lost 6 bases, the J end lost 3 bases, and 13 bases lay between the germline ends.

This clone appeared once. The chain links TRBV21-1 to TRBJ1-2. TRBV21-1 is noted as a pseudogene. This CDR3 has 16 residues. The chain's CDR3 is CASSKSRGGSRYGYTF. The DNA of the CDR3 is TGTGCCAGCAGCAAAAGCCGCGGGGGATCGAGGTATGGCTACACCTTC.

This clone was recorded only once. The rearrangement uses TRBV7-9 and TRBJ2-4; 9 nucleotides match TRBD1. The length of the CDR3 is 17 residues. The V gene end was trimmed by 3 bases and the J gene end by 2 bases; junction bases not matched to a gene: 8. Germline V lookup: CDR1 SEHNR, CDR2 FQNEAQ (reference sequence). The CDR3 DNA reads as TGTGCCAGCAGCTTTGGGGGGACAGGGAATACCAAAAACATTCAGTACTTC. Translating gives CASSFGGTGNTKNIQYF. The full variable domain, its missing parts supplied by reference TRBV7-9 and TRBJ2-4, is DTGVSQNPRHKITKRGQNVTFRCDPISEHNRLYWYRQTLGQGPEFLTYFQNEAQLEKSRLLSDRFSAERPKGSFSTLEIQRTEQGDSAMYLCASSFGGTGNTKNIQYFGAGTRLSVL.

This clone showed up just a few times. The gene calls are TRBV21-1 and TRBJ1-1; the DNA was not used to check the table's D call, TRBD1. TRBV21-1 is described as a pseudogene. The CDR3 contains 17 residues. The CDR3 loop reads CASSKLGGKGHGTEAFF. CDR3 nucleotide sequence: TGTGCCAGCAGCAAATTAGGCGGAAAGGGGCACGGCACTGAAGCTTTCTTT.

CDR3 residues: CAIGRGTESNLNYGYTF. The CDR3 nucleotides are TGTGCCATCGGTAGGGGGACGGAGAGCAACTTAAACTATGGCTACACCTTC. The rearrangement joins TRBV10-3 to TRBJ1-2; possible D gene TRBD1, 6 bases. Germline loops: CDR1 ENHRY, CDR2 SYGVKD. This CDR3 comprises 17 residues. Trimming pared 8 bases from V and 2 bases from J, leaving 24 bases between.

There are a few counts of this clone. The chain's CDR3 is CASSTANQPQHF. The CDR3 DNA sequence: TGTGCCAGCAGTACTGCGAATCAGCCCCAGCATTTT. The rearrangement joins TRBV2 to TRBJ1-5; D is unresolved. The germline V gene has CDR1 SNHLY and CDR2 FYNNEI. The CDR3 is made up of 12 amino acids. Trimming left V 5 bases short and J 4 bases short, with 6 bases between.

Regarding this clone: At one boundary the junction diverges from the germline segment, which might be a read error. The chain couples TRBV20-1 to TRBJ1-1; D unresolved. CDR1 and CDR2 (germline): DFQATT, SNEGSKA (reference sequence). This CDR3 spans 11 amino acids. CDR3: CILWRGTEAFF. The CDR3 DNA is TGTATTCTTTGGCGGGGCACTGAAGCTTTCTTT.

The CDR3 is CASRELPGQGAKAFF. DNA for the CDR3: TGTGCCAGCAGAGAACTTCCGGGACAGGGGGCAAAAGCTTTCTTT. The chain recombines TRBV6-4 with TRBJ1-1; 12 positions match TRBD1. V gave up 6 bases and J gave up 9 bases; unmatched junction bases: 11. Germline V CDR1 and CDR2: MRHNA, SNTAGT. The CDR3 sequence is 15 residues long.

This rearrangement joins TRBV19 to TRBJ1-5; D unclear. Germline CDR1 is LNHDA and CDR2 is SQIVND (reference sequence). Between the trimmed V and J ends, which lost 3 bases and 0 bases, there was a span of 12 bases. This CDR3 has 16 amino acids. The CDR3 loop reads CASSINLPSSNQPQHF. As DNA, the CDR3 is TGTGCCAGTAGTATTAATTTACCCAGTAGCAATCAGCCCCAGCATTTT.

V usage is TRBV4-1 and J usage is TRBJ2-7, with 7 bases fitting TRBD2. Germline CDR1 reads MGHRA; CDR2 reads YSYEKL. The V segment lost 1 base and the J segment 3 bases; nucleotides outside the gene matches: 15. There are 18 residues in the CDR3. The CDR3, as DNA: TGCGCCAGCAGCCAAGTTCTAGTGGGCGGGGGAAACGACTACGAGCAGTACGTC. This gives the protein CASSQVLVGGGNDYEQYV.

V usage is TRBV6-5 and J usage is TRBJ1-6; unclear D gene. V lost 6 bases to trimming and J lost 2 bases, with 8 bases between them. The CDR3 contains 14 residues. Germline CDR1 reads MNHEY; CDR2 reads SVGAGI. The CDR3 nucleotides read TGTGCCAGCAGCCAACTACCCTATAATTCACCCCTCCACTTT. Its translation: CASSQLPYNSPLHF.

A single count supports this clone. The sample has other DNA sequences that encode this CDR3 too. The rearrangement links TRBV30 to TRBJ1-2, with 7 nucleotides matching TRBD1. In germline, CDR1 is GTSNPN, CDR2 SVGIG (reference sequence). After removal of 4 bases from V and 2 bases from J, the junction contained 7 bases not matched to a gene. The CDR3 extends over 14 amino acids. This CDR3 reads CAWMGTAENYGYTF. CDR3 DNA sequence: TGTGCCTGGATGGGGACAGCCGAGAACTATGGCTACACCTTC.

The chain uses TRBV2 and TRBJ1-1, with 7 bases that match TRBD1. Germline CDR1 and CDR2: SNHLY and FYNNEI. J was trimmed by 1 base and V by 8 bases; bases with no gene match: 4. This CDR3 comprises 13 residues. CDR3 residues: CASDREWNTEAFF. The CDR3 coding sequence is TGTGCCAGCGACAGGGAGTGGAACACTGAAGCTTTCTTT.

This clone was counted between two and nine times. The chain combines TRBV12-5 with TRBJ1-1; tentative D call: TRBD1 (5 bases). With 3 bases removed from V and 0 bases from J, the gap between germline ends came to 17 bases. CDR1 is LGHNT and CDR2 is FRNRAP in the germline V gene. The CDR3 length is 17 residues. CDR3 in DNA: TGTGCTAGTGGTTTAGATCAGGGCAGACACATGAACACTGAAGCTTTCTTT. Translating gives CASGLDQGRHMNTEAFF.

This clone has only a few counts. The gene calls are TRBV5-1 and TRBJ2-7, with D possibly TRBD1 on 6 matching bases. CDR3 length equals 14 residues. V was clipped by 1 base and J by 0 bases, with 8 bases between them. Germline-derived CDR1 and CDR2 are SGHRS and YFSETQ. CDR3: CASSLQGSSYEQYF. The CDR3 DNA sequence: TGCGCCAGCAGCTTGCAGGGGAGCTCCTACGAGCAGTACTTC.

V is TRBV28 and J is TRBJ1-5; D uncertain. V was pared by 3 bases and J by 5 bases, with 8 bases between. CDR1 MDHEN and CDR2 SYDVKM come from the germline V gene. This CDR3 comprises 13 residues. DNA for the CDR3: TGTGCCAGCAGTTTGGCCGGGGATCAGCCCCAGCATTTT. Translation gives CASSLAGDQPQHF.

A remark on this clone: This sample also contains other DNA sequences that code for the same CDR3. J is TRBJ1-2 and V is TRBV7-2; D is ambiguous. Trimming pared 2 bases from V and 6 bases from J, leaving 10 bases between. The V gene's germline CDR1 is SGHTA and CDR2 FQGNSA. This CDR3 spans 13 amino acids. The CDR3 DNA sequence: TGTGCCAGCAGCTTATTTGCGGGAAATGGCTACACCTTC. The encoded protein is CASSLFAGNGYTF. Supplemented by reference TRBV7-2 and TRBJ1-2, the full variable domain reads GAGVSQSPSNKVTEKGKDVELRCDPISGHTALYWYRQSLGQGLEFLIYFQGNSAPDKSGLPSDRFSAERTGGSVSTLTIQRTQQEDSAVYLCASSLFAGNGYTFGSGTRLTVV.

The table lists this clone with a few counts. The chain couples TRBV19 to TRBJ1-1; D remains ambiguous. Per the germline V gene, CDR1 is LNHDA and CDR2 is SQIVND (reference sequence). Trimming stripped 3 bases from V and 1 base from J, with 12 bases between. The CDR3 length is 15 residues. CDR3 region: CASSIQGRENTEAFF. In DNA form, the CDR3 reads TGTGCCAGTAGTATTCAAGGGCGGGAGAACACTGAAGCTTTCTTT.

This chain uses TRBV4-1 with TRBJ1-3; D call uncertain. V lost 2 bases, J lost 0 bases, and 8 bases lay in between. Germline V gene sequence: CDR1 MGHRA, CDR2 YSYEKL. The CDR3 length is 15 residues. The CDR3 region is CASSQWHLSGNTIYF. The CDR3 DNA reads TGCGCCAGCAGCCAATGGCACCTCTCTGGAAACACCATATATTTT.

This chain connects TRBV2 to TRBJ2-7; D is possibly TRBD1 (6 bases). V lost 7 bases to trimming and J lost 3 bases, with 10 bases between them. The germline gives CDR1 SNHLY, CDR2 FYNNEI. This CDR3 contains 12 residues. The CDR3 DNA sequence: TGTGCCAGCACCATACAGGGCTACGAGCAGTACTTC. This sequence encodes CASTIQGYEQYF.

The chain couples TRBV6-2 or TRBV6-3 to TRBJ2-6; 7 bases line up with TRBD2. The junction had 2 bases not matched to a gene; V was cut back by 4 bases and J by 2 bases. The germline V gene has CDR1 MNHEY and CDR2 SVGEGT. The CDR3 is made up of 15 amino acids. CDR3 residues: CASSWGGTGANVLTF. CDR3 nucleotides: TGTGCCAGCAGTTGGGGAGGGACTGGGGCCAACGTCCTGACTTTC.

V is TRBV10-3 and J is TRBJ2-3; 14 bases are a match to TRBD2. CDR3 size: 20 residues. J was trimmed by 0 bases and V by 3 bases; bases with no gene match: 11. Germline CDR1 ENHRY, CDR2 SYGVKD. The chain's CDR3 is CAISDLGLAGEPSSTDTQYF. The CDR3 DNA reads as TGTGCCATCAGTGACTTGGGACTAGCGGGGGAACCCTCTAGCACAGATACGCAGTATTTT.

The rearrangement uses TRBV9 and TRBJ1-6, with 10 bases fitting TRBD1. V lost 3 bases and J lost 8; bases outside the gene matches: 5. Looked up from germline, CDR1 is SGDLS and CDR2 is YYNGEE. The CDR3 covers 15 residues. CDR3 loop: CASSATGTGDSPLHF. The CDR3, as DNA: TGTGCCAGCAGCGCAACCGGGACAGGGGATTCACCCCTCCACTTT.

V and J are TRBV2 and TRBJ1-5; no definite D call. Germline CDR1 reads SNHLY; CDR2 reads FYNNEI. V shed 1 base and J shed 7 bases, with 14 bases lying between them. CDR3 length equals 15 residues. CDR3 DNA sequence: TGTGCCAGCAGTGAAGTTTTGATGGGAGGACAGCCCCAGCATTTT. Its protein product is CASSEVLMGGQPQHF. The entire variable domain, with the rest obtained from reference TRBV2 and TRBJ1-5, is as follows: EPEVTQTPSHQVTQMGQEVILRCVPISNHLYFYWYRQILGQKVEFLVSFYNNEISEKSEIFDDQFSVERPDGSNFTLKIRSTKLEDSAMYFCASSEVLMGGQPQHFGDGTRLSIL.

The rearrangement joins TRBV5-8 to TRBJ1-5; no clear D. The CDR3 is 12 amino acids. Per the germline V gene, CDR1 is SGHTS and CDR2 is YDEGEE. V was trimmed by 5 bases and J by 7 bases, leaving 10 bases between them. The CDR3 DNA follows: TGTGCCAGCAGTATACTTCAACAGCCCCAGCATTTT. Amino acid sequence: CASSILQQPQHF.

The chain has TRBV29-1 and TRBJ2-3; TRBD2 aligns across 9 bases. Germline V gene lookup returns CDR1 SQVTM and CDR2 ANQGSEA. V lost 4 bases, J lost 6 bases, and 14 bases stayed unmatched. The CDR3 sequence is 16 residues long. This chain's CDR3 is CSVVRLGSGGADTQYF. The CDR3 coding sequence is TGCAGCGTTGTTCGGCTCGGTAGCGGGGGAGCGGATACGCAGTATTTT.